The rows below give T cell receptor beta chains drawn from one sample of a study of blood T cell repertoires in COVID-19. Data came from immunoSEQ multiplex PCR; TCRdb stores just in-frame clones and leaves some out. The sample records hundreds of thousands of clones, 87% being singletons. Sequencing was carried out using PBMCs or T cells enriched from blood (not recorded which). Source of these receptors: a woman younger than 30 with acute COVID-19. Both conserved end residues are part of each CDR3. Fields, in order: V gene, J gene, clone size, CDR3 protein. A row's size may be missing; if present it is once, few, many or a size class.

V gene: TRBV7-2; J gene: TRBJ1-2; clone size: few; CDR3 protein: CASSSHPGQHYTF
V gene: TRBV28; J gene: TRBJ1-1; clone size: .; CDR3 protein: CASSRGTGLNTEAFF
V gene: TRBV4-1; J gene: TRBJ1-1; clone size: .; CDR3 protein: CASSQDNGGAFF
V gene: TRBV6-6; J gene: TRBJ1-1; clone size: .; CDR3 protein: CASSPIQGPNTEAFF
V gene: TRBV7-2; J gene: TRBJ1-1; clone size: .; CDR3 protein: CASSRETGLNTEAFF
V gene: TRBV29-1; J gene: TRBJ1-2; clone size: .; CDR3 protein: CSVDWGVYGYTF
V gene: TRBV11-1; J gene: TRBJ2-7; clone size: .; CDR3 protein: CASSLAGTSHQTYEQYF
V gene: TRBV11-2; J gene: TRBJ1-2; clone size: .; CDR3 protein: CASSPDRHYGYTF
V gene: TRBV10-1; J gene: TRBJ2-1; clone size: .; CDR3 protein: CASSETGTSGRGEQFF
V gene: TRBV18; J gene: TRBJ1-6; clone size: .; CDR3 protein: CASCPDRNSPLHF
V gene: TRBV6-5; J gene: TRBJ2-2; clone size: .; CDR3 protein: CASSYSGTGLSGELFF
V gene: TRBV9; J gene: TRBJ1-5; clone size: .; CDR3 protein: CASSEQYSNQPQHF
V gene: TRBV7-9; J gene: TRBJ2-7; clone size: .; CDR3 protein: CASSLEPGDYEQYF
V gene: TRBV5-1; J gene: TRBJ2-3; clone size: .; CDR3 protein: CASSSGTSSSTDTQYF